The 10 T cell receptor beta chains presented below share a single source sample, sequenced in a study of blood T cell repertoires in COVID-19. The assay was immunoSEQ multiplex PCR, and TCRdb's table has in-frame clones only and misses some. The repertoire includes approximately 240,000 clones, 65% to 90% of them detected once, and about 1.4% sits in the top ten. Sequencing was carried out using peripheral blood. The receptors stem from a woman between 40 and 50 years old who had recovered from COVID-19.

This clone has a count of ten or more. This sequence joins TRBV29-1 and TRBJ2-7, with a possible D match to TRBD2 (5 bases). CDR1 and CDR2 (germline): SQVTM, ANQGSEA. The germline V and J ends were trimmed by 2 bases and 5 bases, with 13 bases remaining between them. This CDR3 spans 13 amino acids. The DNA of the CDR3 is TGCAGCGTTGAACACCGGGTCGGGGACGAGCAGTACTTC. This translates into CSVEHRVGDEQYF.

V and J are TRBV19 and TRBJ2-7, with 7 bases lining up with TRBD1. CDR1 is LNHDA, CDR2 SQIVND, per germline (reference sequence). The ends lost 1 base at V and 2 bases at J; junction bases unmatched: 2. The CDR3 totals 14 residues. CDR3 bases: TGTGCCAGTAGTATAGGGACAGGAGCCTACGAGCAGTACTTC. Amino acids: CASSIGTGAYEQYF. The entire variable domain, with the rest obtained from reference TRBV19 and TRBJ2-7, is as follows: DGGITQSPKYLFRKEGQNVTLSCEQNLNHDAMYWYRQDPGQGLRLIYYSQIVNDFQKGDIAEGYSVSREKKESFPLTVTSAQKNPTAFYLCASSIGTGAYEQYFGPGTRLTVT.

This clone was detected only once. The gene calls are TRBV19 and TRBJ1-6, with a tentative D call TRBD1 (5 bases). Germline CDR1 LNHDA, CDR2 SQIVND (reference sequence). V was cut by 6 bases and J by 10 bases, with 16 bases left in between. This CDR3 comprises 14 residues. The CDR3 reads CASRSGGVQSPLHF. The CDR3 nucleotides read TGTGCCAGTAGATCCGGGGGGGTACAGTCACCCCTCCACTTT. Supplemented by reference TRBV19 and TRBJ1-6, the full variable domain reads DGGITQSPKYLFRKEGQNVTLSCEQNLNHDAMYWYRQDPGQGLRLIYYSQIVNDFQKGDIAEGYSVSREKKESFPLTVTSAQKNPTAFYLCASRSGGVQSPLHFGNGTRLTVT.

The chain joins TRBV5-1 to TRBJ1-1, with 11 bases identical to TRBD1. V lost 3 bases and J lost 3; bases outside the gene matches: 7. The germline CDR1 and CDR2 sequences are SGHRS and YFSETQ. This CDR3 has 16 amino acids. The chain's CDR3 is CASSSGQGASDTEAFF. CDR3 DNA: TGCGCCAGCAGCTCCGGACAGGGGGCCTCAGACACTGAAGCTTTCTTT. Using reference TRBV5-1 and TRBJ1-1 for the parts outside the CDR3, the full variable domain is KAGVTQTPRYLIKTRGQQVTLSCSPISGHRSVSWYQQTPGQGLQFLFEYFSETQRNKGNFPGRFSGRQFSNSRSEMNVSTLELGDSALYLCASSSGQGASDTEAFFGQGTRLTVV.

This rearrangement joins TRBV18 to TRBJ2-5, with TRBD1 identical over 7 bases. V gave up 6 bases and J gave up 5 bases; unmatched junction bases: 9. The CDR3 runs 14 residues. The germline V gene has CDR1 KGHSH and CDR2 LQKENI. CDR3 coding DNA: TGTGCCAGCTCCCGCGACAGGGCTGGGGAGACCCAGTACTTC. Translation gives CASSRDRAGETQYF.

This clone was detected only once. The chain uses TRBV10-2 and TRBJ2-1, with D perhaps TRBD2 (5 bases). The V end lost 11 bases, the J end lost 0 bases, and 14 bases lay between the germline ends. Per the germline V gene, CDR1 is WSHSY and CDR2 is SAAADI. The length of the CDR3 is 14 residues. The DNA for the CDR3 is TGCGCCGCCGGGCGGGCCAGCTCCTACAATGAGCAGTTCTTC. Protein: CAAGRASSYNEQFF.

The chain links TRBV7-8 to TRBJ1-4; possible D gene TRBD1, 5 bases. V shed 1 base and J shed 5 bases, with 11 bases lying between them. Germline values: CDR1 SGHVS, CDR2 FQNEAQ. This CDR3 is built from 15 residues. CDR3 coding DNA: TGTGCCAGCAGCTTAGGCAGGGCCCCAAATGAAAAACTGTTTTTT. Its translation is CASSLGRAPNEKLFF.

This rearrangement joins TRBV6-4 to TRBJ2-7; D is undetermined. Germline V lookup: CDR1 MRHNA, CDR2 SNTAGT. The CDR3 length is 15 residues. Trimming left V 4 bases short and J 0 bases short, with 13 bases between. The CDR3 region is CASSVAGLSSYEQYF. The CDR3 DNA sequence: TGTGCCAGCAGTGTTGCAGGCCTGAGCTCCTACGAGCAGTACTTC.

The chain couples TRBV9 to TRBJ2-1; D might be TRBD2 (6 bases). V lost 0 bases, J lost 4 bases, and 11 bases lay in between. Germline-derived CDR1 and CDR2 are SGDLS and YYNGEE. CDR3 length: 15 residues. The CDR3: CASSVGSGEYNEQFF. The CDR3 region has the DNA TGTGCCAGCAGCGTAGGTAGCGGAGAGTACAATGAGCAGTTCTTC.

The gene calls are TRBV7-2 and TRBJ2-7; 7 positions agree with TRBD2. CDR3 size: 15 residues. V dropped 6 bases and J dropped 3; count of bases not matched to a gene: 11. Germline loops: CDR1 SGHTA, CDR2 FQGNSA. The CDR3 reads CASRKSGLADYEQYF. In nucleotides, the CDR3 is TGTGCCAGCAGAAAAAGCGGTCTAGCGGACTACGAGCAGTACTTC.